Listed below are T cell receptor beta chains from one sample, sequenced in a study of OX40 agonist ivuxolimab in advanced cancers. Sequencing was performed with immunoSEQ multiplex PCR; in TCRdb, only in-frame clones are kept and a portion is missing. The sample has roughly 32,000 clones; roughly nine tenths are singletons. The source was CD4+ or CD8+ T cells sorted from blood, collected in a trial of the OX40 agonist ivuxolimab. All receptors come from an adult with an advanced solid tumor such as melanoma, head and neck, liver or kidney cancer. Both conserved end residues are part of each CDR3. D genes are given only for firm matches. Only some rows state a clone size, as once, few, many or a class for expanded clones.

j_gene: TRBJ2-2
v_gene: TRBV13
abundance: .
d_gene: .
CDR3nt: TGTGCCAGCAGCCCTGCCGACCAGACTAGATCCGGGCCCGACGGGGAGCTGTTTTTT
CDR3aa: CASSPADQTRSGPDGELFF

j_gene: TRBJ2-1
v_gene: TRBV4-2
abundance: .
d_gene: .
CDR3nt: TGTGCCAGCAGCCAAGATTTCGACAGGCCATCCTACAATGAGCAGTTCTTC
CDR3aa: CASSQDFDRPSYNEQFF

j_gene: TRBJ2-1
v_gene: TRBV28
abundance: .
d_gene: TRBD1
CDR3nt: TGTGCCAGCAGTTTTAACCCCGGACAGGACCTAATACCCCACAATGAGCAGTTCTTC
CDR3aa: CASSFNPGQDLIPHNEQFF

j_gene: TRBJ2-7
v_gene: TRBV9
abundance: .
d_gene: .
CDR3nt: TGTGCCAGCAGCCCAACCGGGCTTACGGAGTACGAGCAGTACTTC
CDR3aa: CASSPTGLTEYEQYF

j_gene: TRBJ2-7
v_gene: TRBV7-9
abundance: .
d_gene: .
CDR3nt: TGTGCCAGCAGCTTAGGTCGGGGCAGCTCCTACGAGCAGTACTTC
CDR3aa: CASSLGRGSSYEQYF

j_gene: TRBJ1-2
v_gene: TRBV19
abundance: .
d_gene: .
CDR3nt: TGTGCCAGTAGCCCTCGGACTCTCCACTGGGGCTACACCTTC
CDR3aa: CASSPRTLHWGYTF

j_gene: TRBJ1-3
v_gene: TRBV11-1
abundance: .
d_gene: .
CDR3nt: TGTGCCAGCAGCTTCGCCGGGGGCGGAGGAAACACCATATATTTT
CDR3aa: CASSFAGGGGNTIYF

j_gene: TRBJ1-1
v_gene: TRBV7-9
abundance: .
d_gene: .
CDR3nt: TGTGCCAGCAGCTTACAGTACACTGAAGCTTTCTTT
CDR3aa: CASSLQYTEAFF

j_gene: TRBJ1-5
v_gene: TRBV11-2
abundance: .
d_gene: TRBD1
CDR3nt: TGTGCCAGCAGCAATGAGGGGGCGACTGAGCCCCAGCATTTT
CDR3aa: CASSNEGATEPQHF

j_gene: TRBJ1-1
v_gene: TRBV19
abundance: once
d_gene: TRBD1
CDR3nt: TGTGCCAGTAGTCAAACAGGGGGGGAAGCTTTCTTT
CDR3aa: CASSQTGGEAFF

j_gene: TRBJ2-7
v_gene: TRBV7-9
abundance: large
d_gene: .
CDR3nt: TGTGCCAGCAGCGAATCTTTCTCCTACGAGCAGTACTTC
CDR3aa: CASSESFSYEQYF